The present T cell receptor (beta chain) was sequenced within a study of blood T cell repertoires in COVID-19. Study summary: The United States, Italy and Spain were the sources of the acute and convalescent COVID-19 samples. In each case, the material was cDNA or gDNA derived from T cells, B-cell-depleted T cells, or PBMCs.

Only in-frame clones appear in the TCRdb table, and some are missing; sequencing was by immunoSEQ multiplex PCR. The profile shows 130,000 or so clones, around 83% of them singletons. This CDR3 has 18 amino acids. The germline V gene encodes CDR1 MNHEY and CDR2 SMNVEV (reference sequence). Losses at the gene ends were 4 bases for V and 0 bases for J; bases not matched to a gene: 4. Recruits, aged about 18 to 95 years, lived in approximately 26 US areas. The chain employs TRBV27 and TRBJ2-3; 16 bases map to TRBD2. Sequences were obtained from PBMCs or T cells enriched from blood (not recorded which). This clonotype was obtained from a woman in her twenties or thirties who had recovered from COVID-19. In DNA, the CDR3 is TGTGCCAGCAGTTGGAGGGGACTAGCGGGAGGGAGCACAGATACGCAGTATTTT. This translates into CASSWRGLAGGSTDTQYF.